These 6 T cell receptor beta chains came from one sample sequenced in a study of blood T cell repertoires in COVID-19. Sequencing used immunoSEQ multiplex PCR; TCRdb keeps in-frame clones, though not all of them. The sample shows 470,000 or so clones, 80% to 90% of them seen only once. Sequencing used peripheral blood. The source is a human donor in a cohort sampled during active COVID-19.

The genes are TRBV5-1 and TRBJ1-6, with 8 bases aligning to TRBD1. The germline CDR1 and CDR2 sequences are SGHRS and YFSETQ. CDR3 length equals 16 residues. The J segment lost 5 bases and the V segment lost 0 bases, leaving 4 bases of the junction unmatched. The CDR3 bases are TGCGCCAGCAGCTTGGAACCGGGACAGGATAATTCACCCCTCCACTTT. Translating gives CASSLEPGQDNSPLHF.

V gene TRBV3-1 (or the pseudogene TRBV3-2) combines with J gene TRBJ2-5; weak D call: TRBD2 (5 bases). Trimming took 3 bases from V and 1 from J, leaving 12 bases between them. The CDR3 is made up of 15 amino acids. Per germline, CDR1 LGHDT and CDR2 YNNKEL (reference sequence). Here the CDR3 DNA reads TGTGCCAGCAGCCAGGCCTTCGGAGGCCAAGAGACCCAGTACTTC. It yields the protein CASSQAFGGQETQYF.

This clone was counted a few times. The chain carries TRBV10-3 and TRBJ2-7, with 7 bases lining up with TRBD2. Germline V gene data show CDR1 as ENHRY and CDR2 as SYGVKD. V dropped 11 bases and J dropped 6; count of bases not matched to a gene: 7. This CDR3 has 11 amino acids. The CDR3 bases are TGTGCCGGGAGCGGGGTGGGCGAGCAGTACTTC. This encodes CAGSGVGEQYF.

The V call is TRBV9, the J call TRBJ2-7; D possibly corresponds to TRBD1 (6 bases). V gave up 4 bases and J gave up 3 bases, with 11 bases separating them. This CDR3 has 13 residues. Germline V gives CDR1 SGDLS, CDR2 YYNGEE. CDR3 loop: CASSPDRSYEQYF. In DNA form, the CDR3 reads TGTGCCAGCAGCCCCGACAGGAGCTACGAGCAGTACTTC.

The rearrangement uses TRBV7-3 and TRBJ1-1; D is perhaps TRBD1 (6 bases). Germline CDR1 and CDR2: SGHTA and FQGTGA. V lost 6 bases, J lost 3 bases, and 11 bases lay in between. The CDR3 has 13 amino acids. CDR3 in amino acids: CASRLQGYTEAFF. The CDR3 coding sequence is TGTGCCAGCAGGTTACAGGGCTACACTGAAGCTTTCTTT.

DNA of the CDR3: TGCGCCAGCAGCCAAGAAATAGCCACAGATACGCAGTATTTT. It codes for CASSQEIATDTQYF. The chain joins TRBV4-3 to TRBJ2-3; D not resolved. Looked up from germline, CDR1 is LGHNA and CDR2 is YSLEER. V shed 0 bases and J shed 2 bases, with 6 bases lying between them. CDR3 length: 14 residues.